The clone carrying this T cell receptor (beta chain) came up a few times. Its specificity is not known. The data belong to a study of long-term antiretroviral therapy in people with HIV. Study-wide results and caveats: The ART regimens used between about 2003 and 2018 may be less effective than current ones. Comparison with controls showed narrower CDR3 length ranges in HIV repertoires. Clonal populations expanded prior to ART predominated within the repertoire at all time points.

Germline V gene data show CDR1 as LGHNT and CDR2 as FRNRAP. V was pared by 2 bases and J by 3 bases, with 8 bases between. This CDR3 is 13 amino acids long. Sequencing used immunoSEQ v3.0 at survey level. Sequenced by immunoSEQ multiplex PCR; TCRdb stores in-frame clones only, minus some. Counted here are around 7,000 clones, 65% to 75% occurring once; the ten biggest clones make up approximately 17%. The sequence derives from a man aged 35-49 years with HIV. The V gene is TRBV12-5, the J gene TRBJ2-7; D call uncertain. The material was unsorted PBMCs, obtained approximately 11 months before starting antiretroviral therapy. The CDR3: CASGLYPNYEQYF. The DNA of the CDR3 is TGTGCTAGTGGTTTGTACCCAAACTACGAGCAGTACTTC.